This T cell receptor beta chain was recovered during a study of CD8 T cells in Susac syndrome. The authors reverse transcribed 0.5 to 1 ug RNA with random hexamers. TCRdb re-derived calls from the immunoSEQ multiplex PCR reads in MiXCR, one entry per CDR3 protein. The profile covers roughly 330,000 distinct CDR3 sequences, with roughly 94% appearing a single time and roughly 0.064% taken by the ten largest. Trimming left V 3 bases short and J 4 bases short, with 11 bases between. This CDR3 is 14 amino acids long. Germline-derived CDR1 and CDR2 are SGHKS and YYEKEE (reference sequence). This clonotype was picked up one time.

The TCR was taken from a human donor with multiple sclerosis. The rearrangement links TRBV5-5 to TRBJ1-3, with a tentative D call TRBD1 (6 bases). What was sequenced was CD4+ T cells from PBMCs. DNA of the CDR3: TGTGCCAGCAGCTGGGAACAGGGAGGAAACACCATATATTTT. This encodes CASSWEQGGNTIYF. Together with reference TRBV5-5 and TRBJ1-3, the CDR3 gives the full variable domain: DAGVTQSPTHLIKTRGQQVTLRCSPISGHKSVSWYQQVLGQGPQFIFQYYEKEERGRGNFPDRFSARQFPNYSSELNVNALLLGDSALYLCASSWEQGGNTIYFGEGSWLTVV.